The entry that follows covers one T cell receptor beta chain sequence. Germline V gives CDR1 SGHTA, CDR2 FQGTGA. The CDR3 runs 16 residues. Trimming cost V 2 bases and J 0 bases; bases outside gene matches: 3. Random hexamers served to reverse transcribe roughly 0.5 to 1 ug RNA. A single record per CDR3 protein comes from TCRdb applying MiXCR to the immunoSEQ multiplex PCR reads. The data contain hundreds of thousands of distinct CDR3 sequences, about 95% of them singletons. This entry is derived from a study of CD8 T cells in Susac syndrome. J is TRBJ2-2 and V is TRBV7-3, with TRBD2 matching over 7 bases. What was sequenced was CD4+ T cells from PBMCs. The clonotype comes from a human donor with Susac syndrome. The DNA of the CDR3 is TGTGCCAGCAGCTTACTCCGGGGGGCGAACACCGGGGAGCTGTTTTTT. Its translation: CASSLLRGANTGELFF.